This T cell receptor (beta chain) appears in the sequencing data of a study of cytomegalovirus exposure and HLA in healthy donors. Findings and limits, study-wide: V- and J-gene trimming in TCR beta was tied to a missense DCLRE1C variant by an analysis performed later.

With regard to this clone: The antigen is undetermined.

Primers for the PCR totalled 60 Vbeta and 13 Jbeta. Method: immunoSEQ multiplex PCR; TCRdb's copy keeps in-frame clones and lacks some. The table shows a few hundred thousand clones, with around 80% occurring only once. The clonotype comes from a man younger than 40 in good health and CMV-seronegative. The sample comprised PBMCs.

The CDR3 region has the DNA TGTGCCAGCAGTGAAGATCTGAGTCCAGGGCCATCCCGCGCTGAAGCTTTCTTT. Translation gives CASSEDLSPGPSRAEAFF. The J gene is TRBJ1-1, the V gene TRBV6-1, with D perhaps matching TRBD1 (5 bases). CDR3 length: 18 residues. Germline V gene lookup returns CDR1 MNHNS and CDR2 SASEGT. V lost 1 base and J lost 6, with 24 bases in between.